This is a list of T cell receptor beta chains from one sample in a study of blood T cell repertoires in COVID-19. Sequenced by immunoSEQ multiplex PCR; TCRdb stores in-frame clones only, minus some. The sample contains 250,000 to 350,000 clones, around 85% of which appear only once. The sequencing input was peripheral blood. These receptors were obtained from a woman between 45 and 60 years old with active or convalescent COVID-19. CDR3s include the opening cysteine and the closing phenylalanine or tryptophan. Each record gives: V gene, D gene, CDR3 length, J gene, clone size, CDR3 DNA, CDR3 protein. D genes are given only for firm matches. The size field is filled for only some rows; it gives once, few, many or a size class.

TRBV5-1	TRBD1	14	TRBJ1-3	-	TGCGCCAGCAGCCTACAGGGGACTGGAAACACCATATATTTT	CASSLQGTGNTIYF
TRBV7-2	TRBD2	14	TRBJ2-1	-	TGTGCCAGCAGCTTATCAGCGGGAGGCAATGAGCAGTTCTTC	CASSLSAGGNEQFF
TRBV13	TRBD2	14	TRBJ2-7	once	TGTGCCAGCTCCTTTGCGGGAGGGTCCTACGAGCAGTACTTC	CASSFAGGSYEQYF
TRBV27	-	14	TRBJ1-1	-	TGTGCCAGCAGTCTACAGGGATTCGGCACTGAAGCTTTCTTT	CASSLQGFGTEAFF
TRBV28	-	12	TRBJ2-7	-	TGTGCCAGCAGTTTCTCGTCCTACGAGCAGTACTTC	CASSFSSYEQYF
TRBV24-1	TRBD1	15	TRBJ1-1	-	TGTGCCACCCAGTGGTGGGACAGGGGGTACACTGAAGCTTTCTTT	CATQWWDRGYTEAFF
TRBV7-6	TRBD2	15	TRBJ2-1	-	TGTGCCAGCAGCTTAGCGGGAGGGCCGGACAATGAGCAGTTCTTC	CASSLAGGPDNEQFF
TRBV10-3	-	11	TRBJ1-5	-	TGCCAGGCAGGACAGAATCAGCCCCAGCATTTT	CQAGQNQPQHF
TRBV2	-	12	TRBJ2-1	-	TGTGCCAGCAGTGAGGGGAGGACTGAGCAGTTCTTC	CASSEGRTEQFF
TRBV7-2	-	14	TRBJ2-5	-	TGTGCCAGCAGCCCAGACAGGGGAGGGGAGACCCAGTACTTC	CASSPDRGGETQYF
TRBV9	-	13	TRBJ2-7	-	TGTGCCAGCAGCGTAGTGCCGGTAACCGAGCAGTACTTC	CASSVVPVTEQYF